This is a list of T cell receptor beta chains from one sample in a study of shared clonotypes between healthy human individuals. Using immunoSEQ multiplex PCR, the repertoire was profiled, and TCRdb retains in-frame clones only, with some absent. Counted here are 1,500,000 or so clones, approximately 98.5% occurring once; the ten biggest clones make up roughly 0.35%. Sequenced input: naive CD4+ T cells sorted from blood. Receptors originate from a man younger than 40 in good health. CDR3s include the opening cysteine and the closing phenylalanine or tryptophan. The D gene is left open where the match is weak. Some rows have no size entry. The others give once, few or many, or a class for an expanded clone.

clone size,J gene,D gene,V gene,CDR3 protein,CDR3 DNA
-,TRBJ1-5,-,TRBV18,CASSPLQGGQPQHF,TGTGCCAGCTCACCGCTACAGGGTGGACAGCCCCAGCATTTT
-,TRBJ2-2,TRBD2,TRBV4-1,CASSQDPGLATGELFF,TGCGCCAGCAGCCAAGATCCAGGACTAGCAACCGGGGAGCTGTTTTTT
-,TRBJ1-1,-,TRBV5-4,CASSNTGQTEAFF,TGTGCCAGCAGCAATACGGGGCAGACTGAAGCTTTCTTT
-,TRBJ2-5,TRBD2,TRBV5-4,CASSQGLEFGETQYF,TGTGCCAGCAGCCAGGGACTAGAGTTTGGAGAGACCCAGTACTTC
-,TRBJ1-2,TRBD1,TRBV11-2,CASSFTWTGGIDGYTF,TGTGCCAGCAGCTTTACATGGACAGGGGGTATCGACGGCTACACCTTC
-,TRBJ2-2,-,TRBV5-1,CASSLFSGELFF,TGCGCCAGCAGCTTGTTTTCCGGGGAGCTGTTTTTT
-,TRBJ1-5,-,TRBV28,CASHGPPQPQHF,TGTGCCAGCCATGGGCCCCCTCAGCCCCAGCATTTT
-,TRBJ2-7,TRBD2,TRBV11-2,CASSLGSSGNYEQYF,TGTGCCAGCAGCCTCGGTTCTAGCGGGAACTACGAGCAGTACTTC
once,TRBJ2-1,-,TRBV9,CASSSGPTLNEQFF,TGTGCCAGCAGCTCGGGACCGACGCTCAATGAGCAGTTCTTC
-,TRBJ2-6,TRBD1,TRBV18,CASSPTRDSQDSGANVLTF,TGTGCCAGCTCACCAACCCGGGACAGCCAAGACTCTGGGGCCAACGTCCTGACTTTC
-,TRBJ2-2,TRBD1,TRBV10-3,CAISADRANTGELFF,TGTGCCATCAGCGCGGACAGGGCGAACACCGGGGAGCTGTTTTTT
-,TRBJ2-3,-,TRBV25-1,CASSQKSGGTQYF,TGTGCCAGCAGTCAAAAGTCTGGTGGTACGCAGTATTTT
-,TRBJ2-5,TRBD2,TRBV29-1,CSVEAAGGRQTQYF,TGCAGCGTTGAAGCAGCGGGAGGGCGGCAGACCCAGTACTTC
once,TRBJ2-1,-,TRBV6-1,CASTLRGRNEQFF,TGTGCCAGCACTCTCAGGGGGAGGAATGAGCAGTTCTTC
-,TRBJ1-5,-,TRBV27,CASSSLRGNQPQHF,TGTGCCAGCAGTTCACTGAGAGGCAATCAGCCCCAGCATTTT
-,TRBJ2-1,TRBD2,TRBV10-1,CASNGVAGGYNEQFF,TGCGCCAGCAATGGGGTAGCGGGAGGGTACAATGAGCAGTTCTTC
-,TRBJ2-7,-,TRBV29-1,CSVGVDYEQYF,TGCAGCGTCGGAGTAGACTACGAGCAGTACTTC
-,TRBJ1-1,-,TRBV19,CASSIRRTGIGVNTEAFF,TGTGCCAGTAGTATCCGTCGTACAGGGATTGGGGTGAACACTGAAGCTTTCTTT
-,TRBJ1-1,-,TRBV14,CASSQDYSWGREAFF,TGTGCCAGCAGCCAAGATTATTCTTGGGGACGGGAAGCTTTCTTT
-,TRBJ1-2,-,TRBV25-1,CASTIAGERRTNYGYTF,TGTGCCAGCACCATCGCGGGGGAACGGAGGACTAACTATGGCTACACCTTC
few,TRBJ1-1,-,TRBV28,CASTINTEAFF,TGTGCCAGCACGATTAACACTGAAGCTTTCTTT
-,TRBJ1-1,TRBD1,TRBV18,CASSPLTGVNTEAFF,TGTGCCAGCTCACCATTGACAGGGGTGAACACTGAAGCTTTCTTT
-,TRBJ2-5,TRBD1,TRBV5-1,CASSWDRRETQYF,TGCGCCAGCAGCTGGGACAGGAGAGAGACCCAGTACTTC
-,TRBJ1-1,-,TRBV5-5,CASSLSLGNTEAFF,TGTGCCAGCAGCTTGTCACTCGGGAACACTGAAGCTTTCTTT
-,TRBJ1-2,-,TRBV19,CASGLGAIANYGYTF,TGTGCCAGTGGTTTGGGGGCCATAGCTAACTATGGCTACACCTTC
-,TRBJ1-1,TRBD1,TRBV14,CASSLRTGRNTEAFF,TGTGCCAGCAGCTTACGGACAGGGCGGAACACTGAAGCTTTCTTT
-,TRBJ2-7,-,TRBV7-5,CVRSPTPRRQASSYEQYF,TGTGTCAGAAGCCCCACGCCCAGGCGTCAAGCAAGTTCCTACGAGCAGTACTTC
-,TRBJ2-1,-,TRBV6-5,CASSRIGQIYNEQFF,TGTGCCAGCAGCCGGATAGGACAGATCTACAATGAGCAGTTCTTC
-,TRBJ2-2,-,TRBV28,CASRGATGNTGELFF,TGTGCCAGCAGGGGGGCGACAGGGAACACCGGGGAGCTGTTTTTT
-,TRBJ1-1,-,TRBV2,CARGKDLNTEAFF,TGTGCCAGGGGGAAGGACCTGAACACTGAAGCTTTCTTT
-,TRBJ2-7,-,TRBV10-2,CATQLGTSYEQYF,TGCGCCACCCAACTAGGCACCTCCTACGAGCAGTACTTC
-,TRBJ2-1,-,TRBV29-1,CSVDIMRAPYNEQFF,TGCAGCGTTGACATAATGAGGGCCCCTTACAATGAGCAGTTCTTC
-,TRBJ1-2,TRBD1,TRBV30,CAWSPGGHGYTF,TGTGCCTGGTCCCCAGGGGGACATGGCTACACCTTC
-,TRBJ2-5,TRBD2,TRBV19,CASRASSGPPETQYF,TGTGCCAGTAGGGCATCTAGCGGTCCGCCGGAGACCCAGTACTTC
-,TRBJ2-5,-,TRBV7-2,CASSLVRGGGETQYF,TGTGCCAGCAGCTTAGTACGAGGTGGGGGGGAGACCCAGTACTTC
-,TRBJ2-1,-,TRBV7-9,CASSLPGRGYNEQFF,TGTGCCAGCAGCTTACCAGGGCGGGGATACAATGAGCAGTTCTTC
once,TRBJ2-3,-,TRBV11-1,CASSKSSRRFSTPDTQYF,TGTGCCAGCAGCAAATCCTCCCGGCGGTTCAGCACCCCAGATACGCAGTATTTT